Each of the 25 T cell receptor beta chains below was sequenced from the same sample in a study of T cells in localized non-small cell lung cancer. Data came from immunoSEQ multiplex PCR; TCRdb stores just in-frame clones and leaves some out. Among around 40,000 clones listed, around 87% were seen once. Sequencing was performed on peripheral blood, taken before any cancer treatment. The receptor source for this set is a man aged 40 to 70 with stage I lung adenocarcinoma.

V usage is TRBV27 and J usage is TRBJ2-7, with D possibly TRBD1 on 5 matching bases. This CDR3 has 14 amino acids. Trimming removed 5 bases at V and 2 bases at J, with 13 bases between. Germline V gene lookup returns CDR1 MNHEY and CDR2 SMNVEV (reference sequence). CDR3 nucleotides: TGTGCCAGCAGTAAATACGTGACAGCCTACGAGCAGTACTTC. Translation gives CASSKYVTAYEQYF.

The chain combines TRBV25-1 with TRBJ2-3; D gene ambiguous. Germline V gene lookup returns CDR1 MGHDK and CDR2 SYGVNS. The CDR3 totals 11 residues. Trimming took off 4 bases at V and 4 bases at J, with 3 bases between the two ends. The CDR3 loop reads CASSAPDTQYF. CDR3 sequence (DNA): TGTGCCAGCAGTGCCCCAGATACGCAGTATTTT.

The CDR3 DNA reads as TGTGCCAGCAGCACGGCGACAGCATCCTACAATGAGCAGTTCTTC. It translates to CASSTATASYNEQFF. The V and J genes are TRBV7-9 and TRBJ2-1, with a possible D match to TRBD1 (5 bases). V lost 5 bases and J 1 base, leaving 12 bases between the germline ends. The germline V gene encodes CDR1 SEHNR and CDR2 FQNEAQ (reference sequence). The CDR3 runs 15 residues.

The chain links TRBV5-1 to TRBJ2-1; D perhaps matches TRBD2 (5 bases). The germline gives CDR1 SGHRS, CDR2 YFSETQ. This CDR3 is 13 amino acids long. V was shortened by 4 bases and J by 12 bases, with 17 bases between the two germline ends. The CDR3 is CASSQGLGKGQFF. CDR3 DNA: TGCGCCAGCAGCCAAGGACTGGGAAAGGGGCAGTTCTTC.

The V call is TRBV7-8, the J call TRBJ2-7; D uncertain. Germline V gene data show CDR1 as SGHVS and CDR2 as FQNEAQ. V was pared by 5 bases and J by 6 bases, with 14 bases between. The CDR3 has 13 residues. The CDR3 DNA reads TGTGCCAGCAGCCCAAGGAGCAGGTTCGAGCAGTACTTC. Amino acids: CASSPRSRFEQYF.

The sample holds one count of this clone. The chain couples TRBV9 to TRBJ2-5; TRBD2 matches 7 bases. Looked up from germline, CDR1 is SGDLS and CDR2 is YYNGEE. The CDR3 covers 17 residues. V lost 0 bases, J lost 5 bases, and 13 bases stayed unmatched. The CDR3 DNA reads TGTGCCAGCAGCGTAGGGGCCCTGGGGGGAGGGGCGGAGACCCAGTACTTC. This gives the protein CASSVGALGGGAETQYF.

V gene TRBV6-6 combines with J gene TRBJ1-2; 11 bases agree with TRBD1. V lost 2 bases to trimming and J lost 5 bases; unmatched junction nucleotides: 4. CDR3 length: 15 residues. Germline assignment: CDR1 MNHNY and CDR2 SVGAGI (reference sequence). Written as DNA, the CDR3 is TGTGCCAGCAGTTACGGACAGGGGGCCAGGTATGGCTACACCTTC. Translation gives CASSYGQGARYGYTF.

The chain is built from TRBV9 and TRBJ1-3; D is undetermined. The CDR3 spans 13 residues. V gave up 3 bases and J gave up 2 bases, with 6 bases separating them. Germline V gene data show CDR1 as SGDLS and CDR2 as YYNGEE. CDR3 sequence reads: CASSATAGNTIYF. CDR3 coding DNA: TGTGCCAGCAGCGCTACAGCTGGAAACACCATATATTTT.

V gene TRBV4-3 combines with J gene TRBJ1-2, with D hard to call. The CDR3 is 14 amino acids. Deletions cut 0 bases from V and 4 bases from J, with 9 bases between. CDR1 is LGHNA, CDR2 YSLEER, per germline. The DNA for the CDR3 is TGCGCCAGCAGCCAAGATTTGCGGTCCTATGGCTACACCTTC. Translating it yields CASSQDLRSYGYTF.

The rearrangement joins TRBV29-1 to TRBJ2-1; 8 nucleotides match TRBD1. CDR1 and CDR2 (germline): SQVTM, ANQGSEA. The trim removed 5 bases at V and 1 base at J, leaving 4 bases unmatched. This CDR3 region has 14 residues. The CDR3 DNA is TGCAGCGTTACAGACAGGGGATCCTACAATGAGCAGTTCTTC. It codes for CSVTDRGSYNEQFF.

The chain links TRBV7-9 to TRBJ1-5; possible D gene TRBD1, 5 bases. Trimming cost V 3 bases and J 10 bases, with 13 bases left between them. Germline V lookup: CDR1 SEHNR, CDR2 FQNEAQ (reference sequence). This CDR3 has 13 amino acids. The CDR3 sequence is CASSFRGELPQHF. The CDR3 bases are TGTGCCAGCAGCTTCAGAGGGGAACTCCCCCAGCATTTT.

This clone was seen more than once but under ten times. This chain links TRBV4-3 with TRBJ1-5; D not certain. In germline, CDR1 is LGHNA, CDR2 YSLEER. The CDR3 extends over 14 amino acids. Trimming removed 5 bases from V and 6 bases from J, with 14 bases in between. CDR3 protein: CASSYTANGQPQHF. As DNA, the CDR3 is TGCGCCAGCAGCTACACAGCTAATGGTCAGCCCCAGCATTTT.

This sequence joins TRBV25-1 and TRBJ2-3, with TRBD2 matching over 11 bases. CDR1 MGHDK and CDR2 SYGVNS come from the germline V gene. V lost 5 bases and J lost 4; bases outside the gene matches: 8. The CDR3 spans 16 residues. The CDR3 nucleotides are TGTGCCAGCAGTAAAATAGCGGGAGGGCAGGCAGATACGCAGTATTTT. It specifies CASSKIAGGQADTQYF.

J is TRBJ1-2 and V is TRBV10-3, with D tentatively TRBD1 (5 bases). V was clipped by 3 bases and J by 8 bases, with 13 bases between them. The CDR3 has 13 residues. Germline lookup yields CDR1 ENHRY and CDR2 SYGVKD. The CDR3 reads CAISDQGMGGYTF. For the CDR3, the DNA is TGTGCCATCAGTGATCAGGGAATGGGGGGCTACACCTTC.

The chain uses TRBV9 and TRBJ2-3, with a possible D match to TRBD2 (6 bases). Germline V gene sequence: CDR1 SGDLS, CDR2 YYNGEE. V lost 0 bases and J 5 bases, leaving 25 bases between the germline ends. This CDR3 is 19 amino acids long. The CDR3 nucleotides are TGTGCCAGCAGCGTAGGGTCTGTTGGGCTTAGCGGAGAGGGAGATACGCAGTATTTT. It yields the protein CASSVGSVGLSGEGDTQYF.

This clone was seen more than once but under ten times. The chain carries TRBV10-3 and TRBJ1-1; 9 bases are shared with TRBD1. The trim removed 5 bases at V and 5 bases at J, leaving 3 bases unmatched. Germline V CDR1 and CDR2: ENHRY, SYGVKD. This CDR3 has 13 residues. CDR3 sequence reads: CAISTGGGTEAFF. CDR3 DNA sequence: TGTGCCATCAGTACAGGGGGCGGAACTGAAGCTTTCTTT.

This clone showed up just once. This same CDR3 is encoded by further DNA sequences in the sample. CDR3 in DNA: TGTGCCAGCAGCTTAAAGGGTGAGCGGAGGGGGGGATACAATGAGCAGTTCTTC. This encodes CASSLKGERRGGYNEQFF. The chain links TRBV7-2 to TRBJ2-1; maybe TRBD2 (7 bases). Germline V gene sequence: CDR1 SGHTA, CDR2 FQGNSA. The CDR3 length is 18 residues. The V gene lost 2 bases and the J gene lost 4 bases, with 21 bases spanning the gap.

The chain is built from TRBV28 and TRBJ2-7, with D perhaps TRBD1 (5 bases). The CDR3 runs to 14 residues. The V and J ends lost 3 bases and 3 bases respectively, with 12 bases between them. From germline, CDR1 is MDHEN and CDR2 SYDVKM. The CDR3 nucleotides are TGTGCCAGCAGTTTTCAGGGCCTGATCTACGAGCAGTACTTC. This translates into CASSFQGLIYEQYF.

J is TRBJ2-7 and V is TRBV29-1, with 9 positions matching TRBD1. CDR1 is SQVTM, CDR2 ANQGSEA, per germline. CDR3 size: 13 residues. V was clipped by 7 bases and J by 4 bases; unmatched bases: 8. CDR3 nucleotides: TGCAGCGCTATAAACAGGGGGCGATACGAGCAGTACTTC. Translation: CSAINRGRYEQYF.

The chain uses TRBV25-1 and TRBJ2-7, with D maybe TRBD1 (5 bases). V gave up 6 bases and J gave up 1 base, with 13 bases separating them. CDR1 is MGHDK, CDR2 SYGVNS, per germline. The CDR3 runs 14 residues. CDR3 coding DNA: TGTGCCAGCAGCCGTCAGGGTTCATCCTACGAGCAGTACTTC. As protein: CASSRQGSSYEQYF.

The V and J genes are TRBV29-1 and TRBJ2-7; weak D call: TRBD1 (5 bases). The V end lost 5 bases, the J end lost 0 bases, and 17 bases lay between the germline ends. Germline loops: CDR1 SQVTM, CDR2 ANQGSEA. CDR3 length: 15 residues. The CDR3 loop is CSVKFAGHDSYEQYF. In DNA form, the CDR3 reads TGCAGCGTTAAATTTGCTGGACACGACTCCTACGAGCAGTACTTC.

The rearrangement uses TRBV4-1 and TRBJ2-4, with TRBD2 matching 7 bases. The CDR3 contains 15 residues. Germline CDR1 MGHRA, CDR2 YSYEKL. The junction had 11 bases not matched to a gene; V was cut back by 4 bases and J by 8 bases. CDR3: CASSRSRREIYIQYF. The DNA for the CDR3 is TGCGCCAGCAGCCGCAGCAGGCGGGAGATCTACATTCAGTACTTC.

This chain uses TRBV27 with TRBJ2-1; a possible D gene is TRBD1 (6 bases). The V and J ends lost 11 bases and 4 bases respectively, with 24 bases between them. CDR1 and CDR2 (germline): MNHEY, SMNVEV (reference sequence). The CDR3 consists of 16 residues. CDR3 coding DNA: TGTGCCCAGCATTTTACCCAGGACAGCAAATACAATGAGCAGTTCTTC. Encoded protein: CAQHFTQDSKYNEQFF.

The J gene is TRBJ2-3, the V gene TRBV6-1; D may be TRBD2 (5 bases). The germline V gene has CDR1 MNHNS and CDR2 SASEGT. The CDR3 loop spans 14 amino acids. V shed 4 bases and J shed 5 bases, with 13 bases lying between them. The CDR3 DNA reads TGTGCCAGCAGTGTAATCCGGGGTATAGATACGCAGTATTTT. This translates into CASSVIRGIDTQYF.

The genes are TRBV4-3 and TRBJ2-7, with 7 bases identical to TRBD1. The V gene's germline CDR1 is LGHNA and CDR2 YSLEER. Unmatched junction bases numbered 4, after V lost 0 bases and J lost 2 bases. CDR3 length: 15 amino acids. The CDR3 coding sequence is TGCGCCAGCAGCCAAGATCAGGGGGTTACCTACGAGCAGTACTTC. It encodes CASSQDQGVTYEQYF.